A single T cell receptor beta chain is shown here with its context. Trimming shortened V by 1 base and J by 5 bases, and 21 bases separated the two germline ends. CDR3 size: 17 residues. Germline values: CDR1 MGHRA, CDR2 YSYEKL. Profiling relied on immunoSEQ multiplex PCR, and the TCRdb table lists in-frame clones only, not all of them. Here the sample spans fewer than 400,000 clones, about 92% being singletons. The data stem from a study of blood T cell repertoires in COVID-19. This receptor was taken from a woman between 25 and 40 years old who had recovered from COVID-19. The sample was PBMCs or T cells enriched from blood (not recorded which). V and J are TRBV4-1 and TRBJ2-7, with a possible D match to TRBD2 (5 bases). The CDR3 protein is CASSQVGVRRGGDEQYF. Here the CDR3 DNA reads TGCGCCAGCAGCCAAGTAGGAGTACGACGGGGTGGCGACGAGCAGTACTTC.